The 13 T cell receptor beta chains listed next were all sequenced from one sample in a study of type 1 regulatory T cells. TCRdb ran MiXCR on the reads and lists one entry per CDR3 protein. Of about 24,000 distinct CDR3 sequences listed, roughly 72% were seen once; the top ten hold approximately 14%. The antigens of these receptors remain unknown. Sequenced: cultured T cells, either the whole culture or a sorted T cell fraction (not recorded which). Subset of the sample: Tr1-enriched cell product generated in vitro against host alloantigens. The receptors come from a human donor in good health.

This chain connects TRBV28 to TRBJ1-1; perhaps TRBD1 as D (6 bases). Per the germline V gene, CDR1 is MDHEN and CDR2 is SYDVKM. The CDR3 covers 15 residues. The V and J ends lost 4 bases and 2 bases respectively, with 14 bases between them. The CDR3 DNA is TGTGCCAGCAGTTCTCCATCGGGGGCTAACACTGAAGCTTTCTTT. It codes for CASSSPSGANTEAFF.

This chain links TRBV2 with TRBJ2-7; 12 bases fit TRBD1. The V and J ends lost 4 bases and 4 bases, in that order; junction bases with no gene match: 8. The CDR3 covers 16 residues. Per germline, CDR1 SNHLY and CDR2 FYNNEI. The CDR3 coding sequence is TGTGCCAGCAGTGTAGAGGGACAGGGGGCAGGTTACGAGCAGTACTTC. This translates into CASSVEGQGAGYEQYF.

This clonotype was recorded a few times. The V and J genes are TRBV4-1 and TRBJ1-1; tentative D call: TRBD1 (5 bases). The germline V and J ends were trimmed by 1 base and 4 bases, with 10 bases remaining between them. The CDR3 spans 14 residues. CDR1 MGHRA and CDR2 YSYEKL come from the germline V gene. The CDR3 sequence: CASSQGFGGTEAFF. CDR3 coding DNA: TGCGCCAGCAGCCAAGGTTTCGGGGGCACTGAAGCTTTCTTT.

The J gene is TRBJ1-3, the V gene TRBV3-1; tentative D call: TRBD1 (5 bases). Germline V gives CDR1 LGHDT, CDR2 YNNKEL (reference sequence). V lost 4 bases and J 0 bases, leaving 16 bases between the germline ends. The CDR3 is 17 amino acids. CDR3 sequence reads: CASSLLGAYNSGNTIYF. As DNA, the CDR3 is TGTGCCAGCAGCCTTCTTGGGGCCTACAACTCTGGAAACACCATATATTTT. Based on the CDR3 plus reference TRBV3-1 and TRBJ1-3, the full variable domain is DTAVSQTPKYLVTQMGNDKSIKCEQNLGHDTMYWYKQDSKKFLKIMFSYNNKELIINETVPNRFSPKSPDKAHLNLHINSLELGDSAVYFCASSLLGAYNSGNTIYFGEGSWLTVV.

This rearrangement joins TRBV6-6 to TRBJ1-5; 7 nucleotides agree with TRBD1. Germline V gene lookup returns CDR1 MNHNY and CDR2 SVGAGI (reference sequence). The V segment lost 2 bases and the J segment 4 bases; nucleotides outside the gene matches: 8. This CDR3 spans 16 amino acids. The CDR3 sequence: CASSYQQGYGNQPQHF. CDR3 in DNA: TGTGCCAGCAGTTACCAACAGGGGTATGGGAATCAGCCCCAGCATTTT.

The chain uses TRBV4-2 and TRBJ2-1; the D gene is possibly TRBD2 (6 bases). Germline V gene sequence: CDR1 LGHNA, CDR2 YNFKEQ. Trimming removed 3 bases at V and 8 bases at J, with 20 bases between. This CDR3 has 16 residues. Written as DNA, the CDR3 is TGTGCCAGCAGCCAGGTCGGGCTAGCGCGAGTGGATGAGCAGTTCTTC. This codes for CASSQVGLARVDEQFF.

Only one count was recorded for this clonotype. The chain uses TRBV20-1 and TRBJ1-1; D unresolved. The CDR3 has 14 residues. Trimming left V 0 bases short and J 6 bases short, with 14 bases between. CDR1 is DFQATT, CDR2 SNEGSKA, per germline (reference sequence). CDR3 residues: CSARDSGRFPEAFF. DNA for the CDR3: TGCAGTGCTAGAGATTCGGGCAGATTTCCTGAAGCTTTCTTT.

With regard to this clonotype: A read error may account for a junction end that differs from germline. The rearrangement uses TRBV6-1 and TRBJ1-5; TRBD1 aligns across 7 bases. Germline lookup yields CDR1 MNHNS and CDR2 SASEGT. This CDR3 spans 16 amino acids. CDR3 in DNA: TGTGCCAGCAGTGAAGAGGTTGCGAGGGGGGGACAGCCCCAGCGTTTT. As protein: CASSEEVARGGQPQRF.

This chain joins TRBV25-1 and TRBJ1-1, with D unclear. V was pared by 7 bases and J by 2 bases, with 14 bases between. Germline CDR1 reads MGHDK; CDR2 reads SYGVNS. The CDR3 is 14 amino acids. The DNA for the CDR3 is TGTGCCAGCACCAAGACTGAGTTTAACACTGAAGCTTTCTTT. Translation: CASTKTEFNTEAFF.

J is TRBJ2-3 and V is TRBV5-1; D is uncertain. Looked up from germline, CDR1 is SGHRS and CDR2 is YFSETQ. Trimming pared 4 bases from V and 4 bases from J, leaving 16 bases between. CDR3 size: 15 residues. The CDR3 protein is CASSPGNRRADTQYF. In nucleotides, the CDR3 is TGCGCCAGCAGCCCCGGAAACCGGCGAGCAGATACGCAGTATTTT.

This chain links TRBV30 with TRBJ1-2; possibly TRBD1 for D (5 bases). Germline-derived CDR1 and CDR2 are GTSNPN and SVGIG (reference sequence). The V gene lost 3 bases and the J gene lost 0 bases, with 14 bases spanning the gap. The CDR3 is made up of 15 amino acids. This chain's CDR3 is CAWSATQGANYGYTF. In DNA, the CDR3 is TGTGCCTGGAGCGCAACTCAGGGTGCTAACTATGGCTACACCTTC.

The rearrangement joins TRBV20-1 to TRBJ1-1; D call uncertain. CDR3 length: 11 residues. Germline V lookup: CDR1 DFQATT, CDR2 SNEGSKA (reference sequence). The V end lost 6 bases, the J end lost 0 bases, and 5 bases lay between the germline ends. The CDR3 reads CSARMNTEAFF. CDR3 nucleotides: TGCAGTGCAAGAATGAACACTGAAGCTTTCTTT.

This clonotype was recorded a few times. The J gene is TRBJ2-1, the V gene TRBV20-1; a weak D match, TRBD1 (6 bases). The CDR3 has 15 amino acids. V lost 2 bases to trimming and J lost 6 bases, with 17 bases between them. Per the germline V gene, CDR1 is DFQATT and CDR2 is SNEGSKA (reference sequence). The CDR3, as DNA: TGCAGTGCTAGATCTGGCAGGGGAGTGGGCAATGAGCAGTTCTTC. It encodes CSARSGRGVGNEQFF.